This section outlines one TCR beta chain sequence together with its context. Per germline, CDR1 SGHTA and CDR2 FQGTGA. The CDR3 is 13 residues long. Trimming took 5 bases from V and 4 from J; bases not matched to a gene: 2. Participants came from about two dozen US areas, aged about 18 to 89 years. Grouping used clinical history reported by participants in a survey and questionnaire. This sample stems from a study of blood T cell repertoires in COVID-19. Study-level background: The study drew acute and convalescent COVID-19 samples from the United States, Italy and Spain.

Here immunoSEQ multiplex PCR was the method, and the copy in TCRdb shows in-frame clones only, minus some. Of around 250,000 clones listed, roughly nine tenths are singletons. The V gene is TRBV7-3, the J gene TRBJ2-7, with TRBD1 identical over 10 bases. This TCR derives from a human donor in a cohort exposed to, infected with or recovered from COVID-19 (not recorded which). The donor label of this sample is uncertain. Sequencing was done on a sample of PBMCs or T cells enriched from blood (not recorded which). CDR3 residues: CASSRDRGYEQYF. For the CDR3, the DNA is TGTGCCAGCAGCCGGGACAGGGGATACGAGCAGTACTTC.